This T cell receptor beta chain was identified during a study of blood T cell repertoires in COVID-19. Study details: The origin of the acute and convalescent COVID-19 samples was the United States, Italy and Spain. PBMCs, B-cell-depleted T cells, or T cells were the source of the cDNA or gDNA that made up the material.

Study processing details: Amplification from reference gene primers served as the basis for estimated nucleated cell counts. The protocol was immunoSEQ multiplex PCR, while the TCRdb copy is restricted to in-frame clones and leaves out a portion. The V and J calls and clone size are taken from that table; D and trimming were inferred from the DNA. The sample has roughly 190,000 clones; roughly 80% are singletons. This CDR3 is built from 13 residues. V lost 10 bases and J lost 3; bases outside the gene matches: 4. The V gene's germline CDR1 is MDHEN and CDR2 SYDVKM. The gene calls are TRBV28 and TRBJ2-7, with TRBD2 matching 12 bases. This TCR derives from a woman aged 40 to 55 with acute or convalescent COVID-19. Sequenced sample: peripheral blood. The CDR3 spells CATLAGGYYEQYF. In DNA form, the CDR3 reads TGTGCCACACTAGCGGGAGGATACTACGAGCAGTACTTC. Together with reference TRBV28 and TRBJ2-7, the CDR3 gives the full variable domain: DVKVTQSSRYLVKRTGEKVFLECVQDMDHENMFWYRQDPGLGLRLIYFSYDVKMKEKGDIPEGYSVSREKKERFSLILESASTNQTSMYLCATLAGGYYEQYFGPGTRLTVT.